This T cell receptor (beta chain) stems from a study of Ad26.COV2.S vaccination and SARS-CoV-2 variants. In regard to this clone: Its specificity is not known.

This CDR3 has 17 amino acids. The V and J ends lost 5 bases and 0 bases respectively, with 17 bases between them. Germline lookup yields CDR1 SGHVS and CDR2 FQNEAQ. Findings of the study overall: It was reported that spike-specific CD8+ and CD4+ T cell responses were substantially broad after vaccination.

The protocol was immunoSEQ multiplex PCR, while the TCRdb copy is restricted to in-frame clones and leaves out a portion. Of about 180,000 clones listed, around 85% are singletons. The starting material was peripheral blood, obtained after recovery from COVID-19. This TCR came from a human donor who had recovered from COVID-19. V is TRBV7-8 and J is TRBJ1-5; D is perhaps TRBD1 (6 bases). CDR3 in DNA: TGTGCCAGCAGCCTCAGGACAGCACTAAATAGCAATCAGCCCCAGCATTTT. Its translation: CASSLRTALNSNQPQHF.